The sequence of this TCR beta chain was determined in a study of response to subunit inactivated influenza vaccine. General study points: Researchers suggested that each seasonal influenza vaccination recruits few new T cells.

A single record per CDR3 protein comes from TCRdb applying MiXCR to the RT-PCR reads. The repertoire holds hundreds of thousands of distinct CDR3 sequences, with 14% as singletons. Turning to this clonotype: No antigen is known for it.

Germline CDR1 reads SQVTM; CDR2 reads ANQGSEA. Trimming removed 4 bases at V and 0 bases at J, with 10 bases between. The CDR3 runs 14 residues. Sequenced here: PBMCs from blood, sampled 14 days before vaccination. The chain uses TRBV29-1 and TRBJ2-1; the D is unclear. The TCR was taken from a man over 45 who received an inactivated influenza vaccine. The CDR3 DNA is TGCAGCGTTGTAATCGGTAGCTCCTACAATGAGCAGTTCTTC. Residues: CSVVIGSSYNEQFF.